The rows below give T cell receptor beta chains drawn from one sample of a study of OX40 agonist ivuxolimab in advanced cancers. Clones were read by immunoSEQ multiplex PCR, and TCRdb kept only the in-frame ones, dropping some. The sample records 65,000 to 75,000 clones, roughly 88% being singletons. The starting material was CD4+ or CD8+ T cells sorted from blood, obtained in a trial of the OX40 agonist ivuxolimab. The receptors here all came from an adult with an advanced solid tumor such as melanoma, head and neck, liver or kidney cancer. Each CDR3 is given without its conserved first and last residue. A D gene is named only where the DNA matches it firmly.

D gene	V gene	J gene	CDR3 protein
-	TRBV5-5	TRBJ1-6	ASSLSQGNSPLH
-	TRBV18	TRBJ1-6	ASSSLGAGMSPLH
TRBD1	TRBV11-2	TRBJ1-4	ASSHGQGNEKLF
-	TRBV6-1	TRBJ1-1	ASSEGRLAF
-	TRBV2	TRBJ1-1	ATREVTNTEAF
-	TRBV7-9	TRBJ2-2	ASSQPPMGEGELTGELF
-	TRBV2	TRBJ2-5	ASRNGARTQETQY
TRBD1	TRBV5-1	TRBJ1-5	ASSSGQGGEPQH
TRBD1	TRBV2	TRBJ1-1	ASSKDRAGDTEAF
-	TRBV14	TRBJ2-5	ASSRTGYQETQY
TRBD1	TRBV13	TRBJ1-6	ASSQSVRDRVDSPLH
-	TRBV5-1	TRBJ1-2	ASSLGQMMGGYT
TRBD2	TRBV27	TRBJ2-2	ASSSIAGGNTGELF
TRBD1	TRBV6-5	TRBJ1-4	ASSYRRQGGEKLF
TRBD1	TRBV5-1	TRBJ1-2	ASSSDLRGTGYT
-	TRBV4-1	TRBJ1-1	ASSQDYGNTEAF
-	TRBV30	TRBJ1-4	AWSEVSNEKLF
TRBD1	TRBV6-5	TRBJ2-1	ASSSTGGAYNEQF